This T cell receptor (beta chain) was sequenced for a study of human T cells and chemical hapten exposure. Study background: How much TCR each sample yielded varied, mostly because pooled library volumes differed slightly.

The CDR3 consists of 17 residues. Germline V gene sequence: CDR1 MGHRA, CDR2 YSYEKL. V was clipped by 6 bases and J by 0 bases; unmatched bases: 9. This clonotype was seen many times. The antigen is not known. Library preparation tagged each individual cDNA molecule with a unique molecular identifier. Per the authors' pipeline: Samples contained a median of roughly 96,000 TCRs, with a range of about 23,224 to 700,000. One entry per CDR3 protein results from TCRdb running MiXCR on the RACE reads. TCRdb's processing, not the study's, gives the V and J calls here. The table lists about 45,000 distinct CDR3 sequences, almost 4.5% of them singletons. Whole-study results and caveats: With DPC sensitization, TCRs exceeding 1 in 1000 frequency showed no change.

The time point denotes: healthy volunteer bleed at 2 weeks. Total RNA was extracted from unfractionated whole blood. The specimen was whole blood. This chain uses TRBV4-1 with TRBJ2-7; 12 bases align to TRBD2. The TCR originated in a human donor in good health. Some clones in this sample may be carry-over from other donors' samples. The CDR3 coding sequence is TGCGCCAGCAGTGACCCTACTAGCGGGAGGACCTCCTACGAGCAGTACTTC. As protein: CASSDPTSGRTSYEQYF.